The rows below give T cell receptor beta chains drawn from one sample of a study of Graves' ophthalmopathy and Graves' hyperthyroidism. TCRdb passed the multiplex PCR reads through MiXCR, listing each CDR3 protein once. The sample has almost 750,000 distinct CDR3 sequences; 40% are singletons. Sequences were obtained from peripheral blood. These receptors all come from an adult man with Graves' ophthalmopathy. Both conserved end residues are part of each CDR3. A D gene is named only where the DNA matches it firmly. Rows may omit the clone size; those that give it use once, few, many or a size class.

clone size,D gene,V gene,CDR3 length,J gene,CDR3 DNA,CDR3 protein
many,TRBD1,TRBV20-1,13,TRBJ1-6,TGCAGTGCTAGGGGAAGGGACAGTTCACCCCTCCACTTT,CSARGRDSSPLHF
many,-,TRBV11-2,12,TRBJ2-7,TGTGCCAGCAGCTTTATCGATCCCGAGCAGTACTTC,CASSFIDPEQYF
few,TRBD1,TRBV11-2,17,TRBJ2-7,TGTGCCAGCAGTCCAAACCGACAGGGGCCGACGACCTACGAGCAGTACTTC,CASSPNRQGPTTYEQYF
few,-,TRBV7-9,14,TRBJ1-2,TGTGCCAGCAGCCGGGCCGGGAGGGCCTATGGCTACACCTTC,CASSRAGRAYGYTF
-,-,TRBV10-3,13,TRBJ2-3,TGTGCCACCCGGACGTTGGACACAGATACGCAGTATTTT,CATRTLDTDTQYF
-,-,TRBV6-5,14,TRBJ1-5,TGTGCCGGCAGTTACTCGGGGAGACATCAGCCCCAGCATTTT,CAGSYSGRHQPQHF
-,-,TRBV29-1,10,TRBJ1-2,TGCAGCTCGCAGGGATATGGCTACACCTTC,CSSQGYGYTF
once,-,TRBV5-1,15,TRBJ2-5,TGCGCCAGCACCCCTAGGCAGGGGGGCCAAGAGACCCAGTACTTC,CASTPRQGGQETQYF
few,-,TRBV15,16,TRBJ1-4,TGTGCCACCAGCAGAGACCCCCCAGGCTTGGGTGAAAAACTGTTTTTT,CATSRDPPGLGEKLFF
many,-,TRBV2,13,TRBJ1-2,TGTGCCAGCAGTGAAGCCCTAAAGGATGGCTACACCTTC,CASSEALKDGYTF
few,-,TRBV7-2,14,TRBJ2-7,TGTGCCAGCAGCGTGGTGTTGGCCTCCTACGAGCAGTACTTC,CASSVVLASYEQYF
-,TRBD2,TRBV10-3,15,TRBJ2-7,TGTGCCAGCAGTACCCGACTAGCGCCCTCCTACGAGCAGTACTTC,CASSTRLAPSYEQYF
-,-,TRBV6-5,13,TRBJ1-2,TGTGCCAGCAGTAACGGGCGGATCTATGGCTACACCTTC,CASSNGRIYGYTF
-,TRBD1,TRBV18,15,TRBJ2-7,TGTGCCAGCTCGTCCGGGACAGGACTACCTAGAGAGCAGTACTTC,CASSSGTGLPREQYF
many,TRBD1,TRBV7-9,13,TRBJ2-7,TGTGCCAGCAGCTCAGGGGGCGCGGACGAGCAGTACTTC,CASSSGGADEQYF
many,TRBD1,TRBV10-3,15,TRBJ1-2,TGTGCCATCCGGGAGGGGACAGGGTTTTTCGGCGGCTACACCTTC,CAIREGTGFFGGYTF
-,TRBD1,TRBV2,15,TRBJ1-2,TGCGCCAGCAGCCAAACGACAGGGGGCACTAACGGCTACACCTTC,CASSQTTGGTNGYTF
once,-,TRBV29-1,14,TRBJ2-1,TGCAGCGTTGGGGGAGGTTCTATGGGTAATGAGCAGTTCTTC,CSVGGGSMGNEQFF
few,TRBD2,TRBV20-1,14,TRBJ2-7,TGCAGTGCTAGAGTGAACGGGAGGGCCGACGAGCAGTACTTC,CSARVNGRADEQYF
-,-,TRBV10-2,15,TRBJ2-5,TGCGCCAGCAGCCTGACGTTTTTAAATCAAGAGACCCAGTACTTC,CASSLTFLNQETQYF
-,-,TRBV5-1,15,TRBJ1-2,TGCGCCAGCAGCTTGGGGGGGATAACTAACTATGGCTACACCTTC,CASSLGGITNYGYTF
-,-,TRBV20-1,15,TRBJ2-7,TGCAGTGCTAGAGATCCTAGAACCGCCTCCTACGAGCAGTACTTC,CSARDPRTASYEQYF
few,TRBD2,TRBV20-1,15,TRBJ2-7,TGCAGTGCTGTCTTTGTCGGCGGGGGAGCCTACGAGCAGTACTTC,CSAVFVGGGAYEQYF
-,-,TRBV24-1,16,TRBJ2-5,TGTGCCACCAGTGATTTGTCTCGTGGCGGGGAGGAGACCCAGTACTTC,CATSDLSRGGEETQYF
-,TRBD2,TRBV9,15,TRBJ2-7,TGTGCCGGCAGCGTAGAGGGCGGGAGGGCCTACGAGCAGTACTTC,CAGSVEGGRAYEQYF
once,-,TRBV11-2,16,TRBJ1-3,TGTGCCAGCAGTCGCCAATTACAGGGACTTGGAAACACCATATATTTT,CASSRQLQGLGNTIYF
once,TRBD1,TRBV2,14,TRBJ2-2,TGTGCCAGCAGGGACAGGGCGGCCACCGGGGAGCTGTTTTTT,CASRDRAATGELFF
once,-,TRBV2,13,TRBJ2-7,TGTGCCAGCATTATGGAACAGGTCTACGAGCAGTACTTC,CASIMEQVYEQYF
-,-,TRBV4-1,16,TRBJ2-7,TGTGCCAGCAGCCAAGTAGACAGCGGTGTCTCCTACGAGCAGTACTTC,CASSQVDSGVSYEQYF